The rows below give T cell receptor beta chains drawn from one sample of a study of beta chain features in type 1 diabetes. Sequencing used immunoSEQ multiplex PCR; TCRdb keeps in-frame clones, though not all of them. The sample lists about 930,000 clones; about a sixth were seen once. Sequenced: naive CD4+ T cells from blood. These receptors were taken from a young woman in good health. Both conserved end residues are part of each CDR3. The D gene is left open where the match is weak. Clone size is given for some rows only: seen once, a few or many times, or a class if the clone is expanded.

.,TRBV5-6,TRBJ2-5,TRBD2,CASSPRGGAKETQYF,TGTGCCAGCAGCCCCCGGGGGGGGGCGAAAGAGACCCAGTACTTC
few,TRBV15,TRBJ2-1,TRBD2,CATSRDWGETSGSHYNEQFF,TGTGCCACCAGCAGAGATTGGGGAGAGACTAGCGGGAGTCACTACAATGAGCAGTTCTTC
.,TRBV7-2,TRBJ2-5,.,CASSLAGDRAATQYF,TGTGCCAGCAGCTTAGCGGGAGATAGAGCCGCGACCCAGTACTTC
.,TRBV7-3,TRBJ2-3,.,CASSFGVSDTQYF,TGTGCCAGCAGCTTTGGAGTGTCAGATACGCAGTATTTT
few,TRBV2,TRBJ2-1,.,CASSDEGRNEQFF,TGTGCCAGCAGTGACGAGGGGCGAAATGAGCAGTTCTTC
few,TRBV29-1,TRBJ2-3,TRBD2,CSVGAGGWTDTQYF,TGCAGCGTTGGAGCGGGAGGATGGACAGATACGCAGTATTTT
few,TRBV18,TRBJ2-7,.,CASSPGSYEQYF,TGTGCCAGCTCACCAGGGTCCTACGAGCAGTACTTC
few,TRBV14,TRBJ2-5,.,CASSQGHGGTQYF,TGTGCCAGCAGCCAAGGGCACGGCGGGACCCAGTACTTC
few,TRBV7-2,TRBJ2-1,.,CASTPVGAQIRNEQFF,TGTGCCAGCACCCCCGTGGGAGCACAAATACGGAATGAGCAGTTCTTC
few,TRBV29-1,TRBJ2-2,.,CSVASEGSTGELFF,TGCAGCGTTGCGTCGGAGGGAAGCACCGGGGAGCTGTTTTTT
few,TRBV15,TRBJ2-3,.,CATSEGGLVTDTQYF,TGTGCCACCAGCGAAGGGGGGCTAGTTACAGATACGCAGTATTTT
few,TRBV5-1,TRBJ1-3,.,CASSLELAGNGNTIYF,TGCGCCAGCAGCTTGGAGTTAGCAGGGAATGGAAACACCATATATTTT
few,TRBV28,TRBJ2-7,TRBD1,CASSSPGTGKAYEQYF,TGTGCCAGCAGTTCCCCCGGGACAGGGAAGGCCTACGAGCAGTACTTC
few,TRBV2,TRBJ2-3,TRBD1,CASRGQSDTQYF,TGTGCCAGCAGGGGACAGTCAGATACGCAGTATTTT
.,TRBV9,TRBJ2-5,TRBD2,CASSPPPGGARDETQYF,TGTGCCAGCAGCCCCCCTCCCGGGGGGGCCCGGGACGAGACCCAGTACTTC
.,TRBV7-2,TRBJ1-1,TRBD1,CASSHRGIDTEAFF,TGTGCCAGCAGCCACAGGGGCATCGACACTGAAGCTTTCTTT
few,TRBV10-3,TRBJ2-1,.,CAISEGPASYNEQFF,TGTGCCATCAGTGAGGGGCCGGCCTCCTACAATGAGCAGTTCTTC
.,TRBV7-2,TRBJ2-5,TRBD2,CASSLDSGRARETQYF,TGTGCCAGCAGCTTAGACAGCGGGAGGGCCAGAGAGACCCAGTACTTC
few,TRBV25-1,TRBJ2-5,.,CASSERMAGTQYF,TGTGCCAGCAGTGAACGGATGGCGGGGACCCAGTACTTC
.,TRBV7-2,TRBJ2-1,.,CASSFARANPYNEQFF,TGTGCCAGCAGCTTCGCTCGGGCGAACCCCTACAATGAGCAGTTCTTC
.,TRBV28,TRBJ2-7,.,CASSLVSSGVREQYF,TGTGCCAGCAGTTTGGTGTCCTCCGGGGTTCGGGAGCAGTACTTC
few,TRBV5-1,TRBJ1-1,TRBD1,CASSITGGGAFF,TGCGCCAGCAGTATAACAGGGGGAGGTGCTTTCTTT
few,TRBV10-3,TRBJ2-7,.,CAISESIGTYEQYF,TGTGCCATCAGTGAGTCGATCGGCACCTACGAGCAGTACTTC
.,TRBV5-6,TRBJ2-3,TRBD2,CASRAGLAASTDTQYF,TGTGCCAGCAGAGCCGGACTAGCGGCTAGCACAGATACGCAGTATTTT
.,TRBV14,TRBJ2-3,.,CASRERGRATDTQYF,TGTGCCAGTCGAGAAAGAGGCCGAGCCACAGATACGCAGTATTTT
.,TRBV9,TRBJ2-6,TRBD1,CASSGWTGDISSGANVLTF,TGTGCCAGCAGCGGATGGACAGGGGACATAAGCTCTGGGGCCAACGTCCTGACTTTC
few,TRBV7-2,TRBJ1-5,.,CASSQDTGNQPQHF,TGTGCCAGCAGCCAAGACACTGGCAATCAGCCCCAGCATTTT
few,TRBV7-2,TRBJ2-3,.,CASSASGFTDTQYF,TGTGCCAGCAGCGCCAGCGGTTTCACAGATACGCAGTATTTT
.,TRBV28,TRBJ2-7,.,CASNVRGSYEQYF,TGTGCCAGCAATGTTAGGGGCTCCTACGAGCAGTACTTC